This T cell receptor beta chain was obtained from a study of vaccination effects on CD4 cells after COVID-19. Sequencing followed a ViraFEST assay step that expanded antigen-specific CD4+ T cells with viral peptide pools. Having been cultured for about 10 days, the cells underwent CD4+ T cell isolation. Negative nucleocapsid antibody tests before and after vaccination confirmed no previous SARS-CoV-2 infection. On days 3 and 7, fresh IL-2 medium replaced half the medium. This clone was seen only a few times. Its matching antigen is unknown. CDR1 is ENHRY, CDR2 SYGVKD, per germline. The germline V and J ends were trimmed by 3 bases and 6 bases, with 15 bases remaining between them. This CDR3 is 15 amino acids long. The repertoire was sequenced with immunoSEQ multiplex PCR; TCRdb's copy has only in-frame clones and lacks some. Of tens of thousands of clones listed, 73% were seen once; the top ten hold under 5.5%.

This chain links TRBV10-3 with TRBJ2-1; a possible D gene is TRBD2 (5 bases). Sample: CD4+ T cells from PBMCs cultured with SARS-CoV-2 spike peptides, taken before COVID-19 vaccination. This clonotype was sampled from a human donor who received a COVID-19 vaccine. The DNA of the CDR3 is TGTGCCATCAGTGATTTGAGGGAGCCCTCCAATGAGCAGTTCTTC. This gives the protein CAISDLREPSNEQFF.